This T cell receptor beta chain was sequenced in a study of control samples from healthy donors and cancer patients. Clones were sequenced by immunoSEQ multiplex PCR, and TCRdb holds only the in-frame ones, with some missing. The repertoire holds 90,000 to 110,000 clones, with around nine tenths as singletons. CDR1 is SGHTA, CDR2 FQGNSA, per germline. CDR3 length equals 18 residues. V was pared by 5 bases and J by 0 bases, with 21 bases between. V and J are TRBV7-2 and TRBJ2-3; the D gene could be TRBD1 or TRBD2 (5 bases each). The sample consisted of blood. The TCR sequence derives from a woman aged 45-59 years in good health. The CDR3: CASSNQRPGTGSTDTQYF. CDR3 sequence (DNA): TGTGCCAGCAGCAACCAACGACCCGGGACGGGAAGCACAGATACGCAGTATTTT.